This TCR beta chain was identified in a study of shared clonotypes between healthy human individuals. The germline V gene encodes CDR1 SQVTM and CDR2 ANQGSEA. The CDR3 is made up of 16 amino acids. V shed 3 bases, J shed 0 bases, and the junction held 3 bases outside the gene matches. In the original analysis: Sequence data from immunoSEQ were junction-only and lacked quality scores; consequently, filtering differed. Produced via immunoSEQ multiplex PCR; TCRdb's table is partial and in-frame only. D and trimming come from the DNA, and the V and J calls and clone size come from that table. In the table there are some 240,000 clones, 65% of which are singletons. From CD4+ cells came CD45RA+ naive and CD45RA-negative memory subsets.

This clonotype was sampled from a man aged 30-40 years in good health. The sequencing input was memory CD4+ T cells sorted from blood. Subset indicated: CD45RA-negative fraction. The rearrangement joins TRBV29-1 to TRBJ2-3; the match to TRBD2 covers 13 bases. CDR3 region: CSVDGLAGVSTDTQYF. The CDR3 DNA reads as TGCAGCGTTGACGGACTAGCGGGAGTCAGCACAGATACGCAGTATTTT.